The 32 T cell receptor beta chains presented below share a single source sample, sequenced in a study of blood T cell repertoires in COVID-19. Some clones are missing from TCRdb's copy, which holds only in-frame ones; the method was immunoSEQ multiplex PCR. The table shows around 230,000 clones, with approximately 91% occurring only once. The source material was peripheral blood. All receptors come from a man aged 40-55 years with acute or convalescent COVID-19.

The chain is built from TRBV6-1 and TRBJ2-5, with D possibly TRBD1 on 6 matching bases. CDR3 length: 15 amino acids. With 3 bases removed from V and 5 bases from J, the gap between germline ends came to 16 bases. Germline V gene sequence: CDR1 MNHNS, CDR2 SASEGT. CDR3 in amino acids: CASSDPDRLRETQYF. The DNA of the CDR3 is TGTGCCAGCAGTGACCCAGACAGGCTGAGGGAGACCCAGTACTTC.

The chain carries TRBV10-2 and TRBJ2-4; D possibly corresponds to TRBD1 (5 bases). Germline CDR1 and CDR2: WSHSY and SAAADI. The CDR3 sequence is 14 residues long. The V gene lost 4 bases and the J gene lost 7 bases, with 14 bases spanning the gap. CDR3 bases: TGCGCCAGCAGTGCGCAGGGCCGAGACAACATTCAGTACTTC. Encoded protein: CASSAQGRDNIQYF.

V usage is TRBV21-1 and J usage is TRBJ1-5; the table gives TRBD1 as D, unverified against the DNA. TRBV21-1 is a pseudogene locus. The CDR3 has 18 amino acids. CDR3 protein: CASLYPGTGAPCNQPQHF. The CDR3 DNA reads TGTGCCAGCCTATATCCGGGAACAGGGGCCCCTTGCAATCAGCCCCAGCATTTT.

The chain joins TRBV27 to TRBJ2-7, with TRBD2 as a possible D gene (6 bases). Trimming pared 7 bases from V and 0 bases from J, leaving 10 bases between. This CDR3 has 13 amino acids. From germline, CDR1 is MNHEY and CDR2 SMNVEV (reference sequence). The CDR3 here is CASKFGSSYEQYF. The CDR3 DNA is TGTGCCAGCAAATTCGGGAGCTCCTACGAGCAGTACTTC.

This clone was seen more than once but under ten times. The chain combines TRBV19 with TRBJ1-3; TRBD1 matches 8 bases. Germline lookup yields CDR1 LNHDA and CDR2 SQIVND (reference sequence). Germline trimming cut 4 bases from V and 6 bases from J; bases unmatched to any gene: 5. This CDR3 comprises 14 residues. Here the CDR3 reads CASSTGQGQNTIYF. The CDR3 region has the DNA TGTGCCAGTAGTACCGGACAGGGACAAAACACCATATATTTT.

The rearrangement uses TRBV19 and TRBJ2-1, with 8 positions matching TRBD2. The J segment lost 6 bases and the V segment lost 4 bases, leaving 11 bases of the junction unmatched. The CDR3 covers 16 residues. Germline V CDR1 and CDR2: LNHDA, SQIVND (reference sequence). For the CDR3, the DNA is TGTGCCAGTAGTAAGTTGATCGGGGGGGCCTCCAATGAGCAGTTCTTC. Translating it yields CASSKLIGGASNEQFF.

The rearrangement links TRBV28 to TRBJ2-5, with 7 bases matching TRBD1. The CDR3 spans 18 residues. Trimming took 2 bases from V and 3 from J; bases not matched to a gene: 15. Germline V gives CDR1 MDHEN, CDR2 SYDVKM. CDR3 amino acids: CASSLPGGHILAKETQYF. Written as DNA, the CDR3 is TGTGCCAGCAGTTTACCAGGGGGTCACATATTAGCTAAAGAGACCCAGTACTTC.

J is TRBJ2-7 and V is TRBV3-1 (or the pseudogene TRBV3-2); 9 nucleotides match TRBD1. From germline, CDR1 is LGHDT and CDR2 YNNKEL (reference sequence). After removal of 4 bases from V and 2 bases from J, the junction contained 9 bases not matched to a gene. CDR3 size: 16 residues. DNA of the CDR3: TGTGCCAGCAGCCGGCAAACAGGGGGCGAAGCCTACGAGCAGTACTTC. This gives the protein CASSRQTGGEAYEQYF.

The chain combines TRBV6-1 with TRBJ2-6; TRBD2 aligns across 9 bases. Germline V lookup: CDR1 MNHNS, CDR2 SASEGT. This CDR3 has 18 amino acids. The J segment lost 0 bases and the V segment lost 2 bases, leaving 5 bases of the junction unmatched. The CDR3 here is CASSELAGLNSGANVLTF. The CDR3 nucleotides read TGTGCCAGCAGTGAACTAGCGGGGCTAAACTCTGGGGCCAACGTCCTGACTTTC.

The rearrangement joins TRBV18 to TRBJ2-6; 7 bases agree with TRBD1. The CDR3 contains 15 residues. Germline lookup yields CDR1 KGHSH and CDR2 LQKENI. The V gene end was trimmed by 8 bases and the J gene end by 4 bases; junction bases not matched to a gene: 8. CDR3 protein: CASRQGTGGANVLTF. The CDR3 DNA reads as TGTGCCAGCAGACAGGGAACGGGGGGGGCCAACGTCCTGACTTTC. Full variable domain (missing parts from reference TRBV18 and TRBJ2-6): NAGVMQNPRHLVRRRGQEARLRCSPMKGHSHVYWYRQLPEEGLKFMVYLQKENIIDESGMPKERFSAEFPKEGPSILRIQQVVRGDSAAYFCASRQGTGGANVLTFGAGSRLTVL.

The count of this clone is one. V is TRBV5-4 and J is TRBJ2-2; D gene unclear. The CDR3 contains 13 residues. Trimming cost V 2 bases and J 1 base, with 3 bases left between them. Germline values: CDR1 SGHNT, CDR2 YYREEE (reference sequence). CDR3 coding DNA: TGTGCCAGCAGCTTACAGAACACCGGGGAGCTGTTTTTT. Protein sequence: CASSLQNTGELFF.

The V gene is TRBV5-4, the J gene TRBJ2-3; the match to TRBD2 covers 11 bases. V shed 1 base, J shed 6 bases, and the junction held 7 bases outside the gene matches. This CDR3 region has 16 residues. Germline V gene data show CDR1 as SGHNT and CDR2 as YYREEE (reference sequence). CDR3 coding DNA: TGTGCCAGCAGCTTGCTCCTAGCGGGGGGTCTGGATACGCAGTATTTT. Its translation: CASSLLLAGGLDTQYF.

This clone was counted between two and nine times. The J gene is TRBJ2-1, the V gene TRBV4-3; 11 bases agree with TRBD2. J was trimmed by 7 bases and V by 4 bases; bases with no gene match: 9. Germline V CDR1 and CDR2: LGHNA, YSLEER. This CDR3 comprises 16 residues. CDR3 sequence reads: CASSRGTSGRSNEQFF. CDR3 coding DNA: TGCGCCAGCAGCCGTGGGACTAGCGGACGATCGAATGAGCAGTTCTTC.

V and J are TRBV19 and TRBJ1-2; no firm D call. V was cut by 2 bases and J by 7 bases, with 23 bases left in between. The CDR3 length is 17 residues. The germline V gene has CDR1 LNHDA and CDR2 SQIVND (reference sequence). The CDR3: CASSIRGPIYDPLGYTF. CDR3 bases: TGTGCCAGTAGTATAAGAGGGCCCATCTACGACCCACTTGGCTACACCTTC.

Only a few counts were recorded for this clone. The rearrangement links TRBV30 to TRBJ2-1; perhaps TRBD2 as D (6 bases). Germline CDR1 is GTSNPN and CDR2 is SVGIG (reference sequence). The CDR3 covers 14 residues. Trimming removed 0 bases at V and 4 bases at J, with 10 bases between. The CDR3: CAWSVERAYNEQFF. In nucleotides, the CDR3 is TGTGCCTGGAGTGTGGAGCGGGCTTACAATGAGCAGTTCTTC. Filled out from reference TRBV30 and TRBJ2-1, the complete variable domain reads SQTIHQWPATLVQPVGSPLSLECTVEGTSNPNLYWYRQAAGRGLQLLFYSVGIGQISSEVPQNLSASRPQDRQFILSSKKLLLSDSGFYLCAWSVERAYNEQFFGPGTRLTVL.

The DNA for the CDR3 is TGTGCCAGCAGCGTAGACGGGGGGCCCCGGGCAGGGGACCACTATGGCTACACCTTC. The encoded protein is CASSVDGGPRAGDHYGYTF. This chain joins TRBV9 and TRBJ1-2; D is possibly TRBD1 (6 bases). V lost 0 bases and J lost 3, with 24 bases in between. Per the germline V gene, CDR1 is SGDLS and CDR2 is YYNGEE. The CDR3 consists of 19 residues.

In nucleotides, the CDR3 is TGTGCCAGCAGCTTAGACCCCGGAGGGTCGGTCCCCTCACCCCTCCACTTT. It codes for CASSLDPGGSVPSPLHF. The chain employs TRBV7-6 and TRBJ1-6; D unresolved. Germline assignment: CDR1 SGHVS and CDR2 FNYEAQ. This CDR3 has 17 residues. Between the trimmed V and J ends, which lost 1 base and 10 bases, there was a span of 20 bases.

CDR3 nucleotide sequence: TGTGCCAGCAGCCAAGAGGGGGGGCCAAAAAGTGGCTACACCTTC. Its translation is CASSQEGGPKSGYTF. The V and J genes are TRBV4-2 and TRBJ1-2, with D maybe TRBD1 (6 bases). Germline V gene sequence: CDR1 LGHNA, CDR2 YNFKEQ. This CDR3 is 15 amino acids long. With 0 bases removed from V and 7 bases from J, the gap between germline ends came to 15 bases.

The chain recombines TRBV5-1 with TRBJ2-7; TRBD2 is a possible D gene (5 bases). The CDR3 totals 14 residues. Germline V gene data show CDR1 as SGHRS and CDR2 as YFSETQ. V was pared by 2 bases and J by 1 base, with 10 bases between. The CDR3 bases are TGCGCCAGCAGCTTCACGACGGGATCCTACGAGCAGTACTTC. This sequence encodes CASSFTTGSYEQYF. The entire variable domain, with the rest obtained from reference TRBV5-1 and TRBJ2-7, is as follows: KAGVTQTPRYLIKTRGQQVTLSCSPISGHRSVSWYQQTPGQGLQFLFEYFSETQRNKGNFPGRFSGRQFSNSRSEMNVSTLELGDSALYLCASSFTTGSYEQYFGPGTRLTVT.

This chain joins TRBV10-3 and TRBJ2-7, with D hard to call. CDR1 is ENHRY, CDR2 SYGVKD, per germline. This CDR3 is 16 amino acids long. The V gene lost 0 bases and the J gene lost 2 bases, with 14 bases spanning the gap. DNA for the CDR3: TGTGCCATCAGTGAGTCTCGCCTCTCAGAACCCTACGAGCAGTACTTC. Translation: CAISESRLSEPYEQYF.

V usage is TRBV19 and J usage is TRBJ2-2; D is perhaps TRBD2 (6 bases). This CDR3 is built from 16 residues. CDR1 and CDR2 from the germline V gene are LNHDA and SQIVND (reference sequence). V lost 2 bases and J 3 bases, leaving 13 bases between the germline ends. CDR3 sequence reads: CASSIPYAGYTGELFF. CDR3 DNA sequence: TGTGCCAGTAGTATACCCTATGCGGGATACACCGGGGAGCTGTTTTTT.

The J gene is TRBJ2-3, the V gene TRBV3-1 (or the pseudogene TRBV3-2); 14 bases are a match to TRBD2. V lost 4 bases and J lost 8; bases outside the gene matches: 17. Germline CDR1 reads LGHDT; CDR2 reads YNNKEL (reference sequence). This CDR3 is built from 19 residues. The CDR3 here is CASSPSWGLAGALPGTQYF. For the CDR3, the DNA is TGTGCCAGCAGCCCAAGCTGGGGACTAGCGGGGGCACTCCCCGGTACGCAGTATTTT.

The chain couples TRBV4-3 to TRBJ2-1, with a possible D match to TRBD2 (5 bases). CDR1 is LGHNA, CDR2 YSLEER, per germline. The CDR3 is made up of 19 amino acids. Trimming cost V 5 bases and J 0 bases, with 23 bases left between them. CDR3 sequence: CASSRVAGDGWTSYNEQFF. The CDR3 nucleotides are TGCGCCAGCAGCAGAGTGGCGGGCGACGGGTGGACCTCCTACAATGAGCAGTTCTTC.

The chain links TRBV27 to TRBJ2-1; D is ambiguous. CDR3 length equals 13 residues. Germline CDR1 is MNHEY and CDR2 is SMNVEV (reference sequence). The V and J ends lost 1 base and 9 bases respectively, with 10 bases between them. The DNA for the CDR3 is TGTGCCAGCAGTTTATTCCGGAGTACTGAGCAGTTCTTC. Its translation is CASSLFRSTEQFF.

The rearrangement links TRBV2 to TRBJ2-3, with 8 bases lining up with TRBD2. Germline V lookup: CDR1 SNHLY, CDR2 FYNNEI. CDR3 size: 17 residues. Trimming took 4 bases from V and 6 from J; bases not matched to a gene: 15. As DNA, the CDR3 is TGTGCCAGCAGTGCGTATTCTGGGAGTAGCGGGGTTGATACGCAGTATTTT. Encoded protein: CASSAYSGSSGVDTQYF.

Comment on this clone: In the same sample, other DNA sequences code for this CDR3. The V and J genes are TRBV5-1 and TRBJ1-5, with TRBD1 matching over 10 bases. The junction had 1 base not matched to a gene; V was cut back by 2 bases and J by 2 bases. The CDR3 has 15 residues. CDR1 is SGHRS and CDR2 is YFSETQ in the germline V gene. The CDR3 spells CASSLGTGGNQPQHF. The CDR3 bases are TGCGCCAGCAGCTTAGGGACAGGGGGCAATCAGCCCCAGCATTTT.

The CDR3, as DNA: TGTGCCAGCAGTTCCTTTTTCTCGGGACAGGCCCCCGATACGCAGTATTTT. Translated: CASSSFFSGQAPDTQYF. The V gene is TRBV27, the J gene TRBJ2-3; 8 nucleotides align to TRBD1. V lost 4 bases and J lost 6; bases outside the gene matches: 15. Germline V gives CDR1 MNHEY, CDR2 SMNVEV (reference sequence). This CDR3 is built from 17 residues.

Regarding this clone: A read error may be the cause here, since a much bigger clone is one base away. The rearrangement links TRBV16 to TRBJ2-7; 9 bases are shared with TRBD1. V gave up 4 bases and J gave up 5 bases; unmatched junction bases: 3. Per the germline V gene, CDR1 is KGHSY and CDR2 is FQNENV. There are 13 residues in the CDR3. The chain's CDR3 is CASSLDRGHEQYF. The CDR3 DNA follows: TGTGCCAGCAGCCTGGACAGGGGCCACGAGCAGTACTTC.

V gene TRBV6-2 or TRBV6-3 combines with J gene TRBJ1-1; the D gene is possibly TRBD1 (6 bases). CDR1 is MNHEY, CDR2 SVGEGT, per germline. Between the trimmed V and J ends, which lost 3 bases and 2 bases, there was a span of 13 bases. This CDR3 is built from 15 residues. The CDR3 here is CASSYSPTGNTEAFF. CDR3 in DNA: TGTGCCAGCAGTTATTCCCCGACAGGCAACACTGAAGCTTTCTTT.

The CDR3 sequence: CASTFSGDSGNTIYF. Written as DNA, the CDR3 is TGTGCCAGCACTTTCTCGGGAGACTCTGGAAACACCATATATTTT. The gene calls are TRBV6-6 and TRBJ1-3; D is unclear. The CDR3 runs 15 residues. V lost 7 bases and J 0 bases, leaving 13 bases between the germline ends. Germline assignment: CDR1 MNHNY and CDR2 SVGAGI (reference sequence).

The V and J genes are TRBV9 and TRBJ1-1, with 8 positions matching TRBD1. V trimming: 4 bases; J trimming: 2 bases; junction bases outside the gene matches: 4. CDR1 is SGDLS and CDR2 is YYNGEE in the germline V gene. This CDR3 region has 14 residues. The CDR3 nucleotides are TGTGCCAGCAGCTTACAGGGGGGAAACACTGAAGCTTTCTTT. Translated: CASSLQGGNTEAFF. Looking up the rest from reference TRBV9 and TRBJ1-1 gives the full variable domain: DSGVTQTPKHLITATGQRVTLRCSPRSGDLSVYWYQQSLDQGLQFLIQYYNGEERAKGNILERFSAQQFPDLHSELNLSSLELGDSALYFCASSLQGGNTEAFFGQGTRLTVV.

This chain's CDR3 is CASSPLGGGNQPQHF. The CDR3 DNA sequence: TGTGCCAGCTCACCGTTAGGAGGGGGCAATCAGCCCCAGCATTTT. The gene calls are TRBV18 and TRBJ1-5; perhaps TRBD1 as D (5 bases). The V and J ends lost 3 bases and 2 bases respectively, with 11 bases between them. The CDR3 has 15 residues. Germline-derived CDR1 and CDR2 are KGHSH and LQKENI.